Following are 17 T cell receptor beta chains from one sample sequenced in a study of cytomegalovirus exposure and HLA in healthy donors. The PCR was carried out with 60 Vbeta primers and 13 Jbeta primers. Using immunoSEQ multiplex PCR, the repertoire was profiled, and TCRdb retains in-frame clones only, with some absent. The table includes 55,000 to 70,000 clones, 70% to 80% detected once. Specimen: PBMCs. The receptors originated from a woman aged 55-70 years in good health and CMV-seropositive.

The chain has TRBV19 and TRBJ1-5, with 8 nucleotides matching TRBD1. This CDR3 is 16 amino acids long. The germline V gene has CDR1 LNHDA and CDR2 SQIVND (reference sequence). After removal of 4 bases from V and 2 bases from J, the junction contained 7 bases not matched to a gene. The CDR3 nucleotides read TGTGCCAGTAGTAAGAACAGGGGGGAGGGCAATCAGCCCCAGCATTTT. This gives the protein CASSKNRGEGNQPQHF. The whole variable domain, remainder taken from reference TRBV19 and TRBJ1-5, is DGGITQSPKYLFRKEGQNVTLSCEQNLNHDAMYWYRQDPGQGLRLIYYSQIVNDFQKGDIAEGYSVSREKKESFPLTVTSAQKNPTAFYLCASSKNRGEGNQPQHFGDGTRLSIL.

The chain joins TRBV5-4 to TRBJ1-5; 11 nucleotides align to TRBD1. The CDR3 loop spans 17 amino acids. With 2 bases clipped from V and 3 bases from J, the junction kept 7 bases outside the gene matches. Germline lookup yields CDR1 SGHNT and CDR2 YYREEE (reference sequence). The CDR3: CASSFGTGGEDNQPQHF. CDR3 DNA sequence: TGTGCCAGCAGCTTCGGGACAGGGGGTGAGGACAATCAGCCCCAGCATTTT.

The chain joins TRBV4-3 to TRBJ2-1; D is possibly TRBD2 (6 bases). The germline gives CDR1 LGHNA, CDR2 YSLEER. V dropped 0 bases and J dropped 6 bases, with 24 bases sitting between them. This CDR3 is 19 amino acids long. The CDR3 reads CASSQDWAGAGAGFNEQFF. The DNA of the CDR3 is TGCGCCAGCAGCCAAGATTGGGCTGGGGCCGGGGCGGGGTTCAATGAGCAGTTCTTC.

The CDR3 is CASSYTNEQYF. CDR3 coding DNA: TGTGCCAGCAGCTACACAAACGAGCAGTACTTC. The rearrangement links TRBV6-5 to TRBJ2-7, with unresolved D. CDR1 is MNHEY and CDR2 is SVGAGI in the germline V gene. Trimming shortened V by 6 bases and J by 5 bases, and 8 bases separated the two germline ends. The CDR3 sequence is 11 residues long.

V and J are TRBV18 and TRBJ2-1, with D possibly matching TRBD2 (7 bases). Germline-derived CDR1 and CDR2 are KGHSH and LQKENI. V was shortened by 6 bases and J by 0 bases, with 12 bases between the two germline ends. The CDR3 sequence is 15 residues long. In DNA, the CDR3 is TGTGCCAGCTCCCGGGGGGCCAGCTCCTACAATGAGCAGTTCTTC. Amino acid sequence: CASSRGASSYNEQFF.

The rearrangement joins TRBV19 to TRBJ1-5; weak D call: TRBD1 (5 bases). The CDR3 contains 14 residues. Germline V gene lookup returns CDR1 LNHDA and CDR2 SQIVND (reference sequence). Trimming stripped 3 bases from V and 6 bases from J, with 12 bases between. The CDR3 DNA sequence: TGTGCCAGTAGTATCCCAGGGCTAGGTCAGCCCCAGCATTTT. Translated, it gives CASSIPGLGQPQHF.

This clone has only one observation. As DNA, the CDR3 is TGTGCCAGCAGCTACACAGGCACAGATACGCAGTATTTT. Its protein is CASSYTGTDTQYF. The gene calls are TRBV7-9 and TRBJ2-3; D gene unclear. The CDR3 consists of 13 residues. Per the germline V gene, CDR1 is SEHNR and CDR2 is FQNEAQ (reference sequence). V was cut by 4 bases and J by 1 base, with 6 bases left in between.

This chain connects TRBV6-5 to TRBJ2-5, with 7 bases aligning to TRBD1. The tail of the sequence fits TRBJ2-7 better, so the J call may be wrong. This CDR3 is 15 amino acids long. Germline CDR1 MNHEY, CDR2 SVGAGI. CDR3 DNA sequence: TGTGCCAGCAGTTACTCTGTGACAGGGCACTACGAGCAGTACTTC. Translation gives CASSYSVTGHYEQYF.

This chain joins TRBV15 and TRBJ1-6, with TRBD1 as a possible D gene (6 bases). This CDR3 comprises 16 residues. The germline gives CDR1 LNHNV, CDR2 YYDKDF (reference sequence). Trimming took 2 bases from V and 9 from J, leaving 17 bases between them. Written as DNA, the CDR3 is TGTGCCACCAGCAGACTAGGGGGGGGCGCGGGTTCACCCCTCCACTTT. This sequence encodes CATSRLGGGAGSPLHF. The full variable domain, in which reference TRBV15 and TRBJ1-6 provide the parts outside the CDR3, is DAMVIQNPRYQVTQFGKPVTLSCSQTLNHNVMYWYQQKSSQAPKLLFHYYDKDFNNEADTPDNFQSRRPNTSFCFLDIRSPGLGDTAMYLCATSRLGGGAGSPLHFGNGTRLTVT.

This chain links TRBV2 with TRBJ1-1; 7 nucleotides agree with TRBD1. V lost 3 bases and J lost 5; bases outside the gene matches: 6. Germline V gene sequence: CDR1 SNHLY, CDR2 FYNNEI. The CDR3 contains 14 residues. CDR3 amino acids: CASSDGQAGTEAFF. The CDR3 DNA reads as TGTGCCAGCAGTGATGGACAGGCGGGGACTGAAGCTTTCTTT.

The chain links TRBV5-1 to TRBJ1-2, with 9 bases fitting TRBD1. The CDR3 is made up of 15 amino acids. Germline V gene sequence: CDR1 SGHRS, CDR2 YFSETQ. The junction had 6 bases not matched to a gene; V was cut back by 4 bases and J by 2 bases. CDR3: CASSGGTGFNYGYTF. DNA for the CDR3: TGCGCCAGCAGCGGGGGGACAGGGTTCAACTATGGCTACACCTTC.

V gene TRBV10-3 combines with J gene TRBJ2-7; 10 bases align to TRBD1. The trim removed 10 bases at V and 3 bases at J, leaving 12 bases unmatched. Germline-derived CDR1 and CDR2 are ENHRY and SYGVKD. This CDR3 region has 15 residues. Here the CDR3 reads CASSYGGTGVYEQYF. CDR3 sequence (DNA): TGTGCCAGCAGCTATGGGGGGACAGGGGTCTACGAGCAGTACTTC.

V and J are TRBV5-1 and TRBJ2-5, with 7 nucleotides matching TRBD1. With the DNA end fitting TRBJ2-7 better, the J assignment may be wrong. The CDR3 consists of 15 residues. CDR1 SGHRS and CDR2 YFSETQ come from the germline V gene. CDR3 DNA: TGCGCCAGCAGCCTACAGGGGCCGCAAGGTTACGAGCAGTACTTC. This sequence encodes CASSLQGPQGYEQYF.

The chain combines TRBV4-2 with TRBJ1-5, with D unclear. V shed 7 bases and J shed 1 base, with 17 bases lying between them. Germline lookup yields CDR1 LGHNA and CDR2 YNFKEQ. There are 16 residues in the CDR3. The CDR3 sequence: CASTYSTGSSNQPQHF. The CDR3 DNA is TGTGCCAGCACCTACTCCACGGGGTCGAGCAATCAGCCCCAGCATTTT.

In regard to this clone: Other nucleotide sequences from this sample produce the same CDR3. This rearrangement joins TRBV6-1 to TRBJ1-2; tentatively, D is TRBD1 (6 bases). CDR3 length: 14 residues. The V and J ends lost 9 bases and 2 bases respectively, with 16 bases between them. CDR1 and CDR2 from the germline V gene are MNHNS and SASEGT. The CDR3 bases are TGTGCCAGTCGCAGGACAGAAGGCAACTATGGCTACACCTTC. Its translation: CASRRTEGNYGYTF.

This sequence joins TRBV28 and TRBJ1-2, with 9 bases that match TRBD1. Trimming cost V 2 bases and J 2 bases; bases outside gene matches: 6. Germline assignment: CDR1 MDHEN and CDR2 SYDVKM. This CDR3 is built from 16 residues. The CDR3 DNA follows: TGTGCCAGCAGTTTAATAGGTGGACAGGGGAACTATGGCTACACCTTC. This codes for CASSLIGGQGNYGYTF.

The J gene is TRBJ2-1, the V gene TRBV6-5, with D unresolved. Germline CDR1 reads MNHEY; CDR2 reads SVGAGI. CDR3 length: 13 residues. Between the trimmed V and J ends, which lost 0 bases and 6 bases, there was a span of 6 bases. CDR3 in amino acids: CASSYSRVNEQFF. As DNA, the CDR3 is TGTGCCAGCAGTTACTCGAGAGTCAATGAGCAGTTCTTC.